This T cell receptor beta chain was recorded in a study of human T cells and chemical hapten exposure. Study context: Donors were sensitized with 2% DPC on the upper inner arm. Diphenylcyclopropenone, dosed weekly to the scalp, was given to patients throughout the approximately 24-week study. Whole-study results and caveats: PT1 expanded TCR counts and patch test score correlated positively. Those TCRs sitting above 1 in 1000 frequency stayed the same with DPC sensitization.

This clonotype was found a few times. Its antigen is unknown. Time point defined: pre-sensitization, week 0. Treatment reported: therapeutic diphenylcyclopropenone sensitization with weekly scalp DPC. CDR1 and CDR2 (germline): DFQATT, SNEGSKA (reference sequence). CDR3 size: 12 residues. The V end lost 3 bases, the J end lost 4 bases, and 7 bases lay between the germline ends. TCRdb re-called the RACE reads through MiXCR, storing one row per CDR3 protein. Found here are 250,000 to 300,000 distinct CDR3 sequences, 7.7% of them singletons; the top ten hold roughly 1.2%. The TCR originated in a young man with alopecia areata. Some clones in this sample may be carry-over from other donors' samples. The chain has TRBV20-1 and TRBJ1-5; no clear D gene. The starting material was whole blood, obtained in connection with sensitization to the hapten diphenylcyclopropenone (DPC). CDR3 coding DNA: TGCAGTGCTAGTGTCAGAAATCAGCCCCAGCATTTT. It translates to CSASVRNQPQHF.